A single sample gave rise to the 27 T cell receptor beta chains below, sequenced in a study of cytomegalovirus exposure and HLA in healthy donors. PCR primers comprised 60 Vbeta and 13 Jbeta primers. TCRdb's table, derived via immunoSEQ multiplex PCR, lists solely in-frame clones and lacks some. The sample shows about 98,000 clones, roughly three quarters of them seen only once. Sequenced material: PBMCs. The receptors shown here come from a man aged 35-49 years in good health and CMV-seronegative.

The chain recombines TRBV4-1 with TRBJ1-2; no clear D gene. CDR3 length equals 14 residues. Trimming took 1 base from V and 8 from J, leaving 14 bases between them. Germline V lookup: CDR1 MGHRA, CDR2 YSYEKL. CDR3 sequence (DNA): TGCGCCAGCAGCCAAGCGCTTTCAGTTTGGGGCTACACCTTC. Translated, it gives CASSQALSVWGYTF.

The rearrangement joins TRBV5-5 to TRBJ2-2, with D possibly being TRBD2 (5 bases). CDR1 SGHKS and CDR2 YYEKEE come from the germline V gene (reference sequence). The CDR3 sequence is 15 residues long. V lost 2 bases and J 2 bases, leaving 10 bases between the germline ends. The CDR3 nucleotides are TGTGCCAGCAGCTTAGGACTGCCCAACACCGGGGAGCTGTTTTTT. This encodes CASSLGLPNTGELFF.

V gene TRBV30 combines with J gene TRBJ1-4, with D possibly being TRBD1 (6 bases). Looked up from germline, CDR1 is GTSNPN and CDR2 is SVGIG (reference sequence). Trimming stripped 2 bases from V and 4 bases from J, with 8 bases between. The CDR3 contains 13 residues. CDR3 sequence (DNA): TGTGCCTGGAGTAACAGGGATAATGAAAAACTGTTTTTT. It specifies CAWSNRDNEKLFF. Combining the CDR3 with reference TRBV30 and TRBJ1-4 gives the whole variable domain SQTIHQWPATLVQPVGSPLSLECTVEGTSNPNLYWYRQAAGRGLQLLFYSVGIGQISSEVPQNLSASRPQDRQFILSSKKLLLSDSGFYLCAWSNRDNEKLFFGSGTQLSVL.

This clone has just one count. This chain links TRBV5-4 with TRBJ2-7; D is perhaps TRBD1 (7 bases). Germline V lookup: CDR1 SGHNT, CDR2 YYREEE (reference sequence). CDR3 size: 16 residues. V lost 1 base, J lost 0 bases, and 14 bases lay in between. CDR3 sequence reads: CASSLSAGGSSYEQYF. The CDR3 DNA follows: TGTGCCAGCAGCTTGTCGGCAGGGGGGAGCTCCTACGAGCAGTACTTC.

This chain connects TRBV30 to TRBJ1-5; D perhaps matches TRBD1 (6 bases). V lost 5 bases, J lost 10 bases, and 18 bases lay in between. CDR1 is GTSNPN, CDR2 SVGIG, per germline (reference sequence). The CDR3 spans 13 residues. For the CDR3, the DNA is TGTGCCTGGGGAGGACAGAACCATAAACCCCAGCATTTT. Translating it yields CAWGGQNHKPQHF.

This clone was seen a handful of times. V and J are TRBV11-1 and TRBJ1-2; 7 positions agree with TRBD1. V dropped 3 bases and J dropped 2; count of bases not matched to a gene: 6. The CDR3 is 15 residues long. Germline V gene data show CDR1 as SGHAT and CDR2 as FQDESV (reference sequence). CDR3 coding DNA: TGTGCCAGCAGCTTGAGACAGGGAGGCAACTATGGCTACACCTTC. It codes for CASSLRQGGNYGYTF.

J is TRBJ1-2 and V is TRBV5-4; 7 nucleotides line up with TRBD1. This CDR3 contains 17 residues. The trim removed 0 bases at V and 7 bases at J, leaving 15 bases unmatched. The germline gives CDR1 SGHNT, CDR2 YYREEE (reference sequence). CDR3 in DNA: TGTGCCAGCAGCTTGGCCCTGACTGTGACAGGGAAGCTTGGCTACACCTTC. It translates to CASSLALTVTGKLGYTF.

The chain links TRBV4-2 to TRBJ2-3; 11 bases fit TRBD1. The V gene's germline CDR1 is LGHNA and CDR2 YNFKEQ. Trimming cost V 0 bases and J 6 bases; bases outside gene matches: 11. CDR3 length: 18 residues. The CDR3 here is CASSQDSLSGQGEDTQYF. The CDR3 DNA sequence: TGTGCCAGCAGCCAAGATAGTTTATCGGGACAGGGGGAGGATACGCAGTATTTT.

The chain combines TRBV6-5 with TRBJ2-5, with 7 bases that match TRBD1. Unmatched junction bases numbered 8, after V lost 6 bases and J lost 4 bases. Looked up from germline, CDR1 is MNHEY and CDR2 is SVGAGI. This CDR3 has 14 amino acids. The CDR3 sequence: CASREQGSAETQYF. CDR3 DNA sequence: TGTGCCAGCAGGGAACAGGGGTCAGCAGAGACCCAGTACTTC.

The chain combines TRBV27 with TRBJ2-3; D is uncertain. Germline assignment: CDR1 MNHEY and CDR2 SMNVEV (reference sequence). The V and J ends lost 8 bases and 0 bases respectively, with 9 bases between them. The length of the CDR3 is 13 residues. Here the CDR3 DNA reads TGTGCCAGCTCTTTCGGGAGCACAGATACGCAGTATTTT. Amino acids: CASSFGSTDTQYF.

This chain's CDR3 is CASSAARGNSPLHF. In DNA, the CDR3 is TGTGCCAGCTCGGCAGCGCGGGGGAATTCACCCCTCCACTTT. The chain couples TRBV6-5 to TRBJ1-6, with D perhaps matching TRBD1 (5 bases). There are 14 residues in the CDR3. V was cut by 8 bases and J by 7 bases, with 15 bases left in between. CDR1 is MNHEY and CDR2 is SVGAGI in the germline V gene.

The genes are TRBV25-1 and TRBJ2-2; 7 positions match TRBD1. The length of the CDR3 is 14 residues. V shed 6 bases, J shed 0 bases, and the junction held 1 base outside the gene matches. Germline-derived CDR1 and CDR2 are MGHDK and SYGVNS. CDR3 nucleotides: TGTGCCAGCAGAGGGGGCGCGAACACCGGGGAGCTGTTTTTT. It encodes CASRGGANTGELFF.

CDR3 residues: CASSFGGGRSSTEAFF. CDR3 coding DNA: TGTGCCAGCAGCTTCGGCGGGGGGCGAAGTTCGACTGAAGCTTTCTTT. The J gene is TRBJ1-1, the V gene TRBV5-5, with D tentatively TRBD1 (6 bases). CDR3 size: 16 residues. V shed 2 bases and J shed 5 bases, with 19 bases lying between them. From germline, CDR1 is SGHKS and CDR2 YYEKEE (reference sequence).

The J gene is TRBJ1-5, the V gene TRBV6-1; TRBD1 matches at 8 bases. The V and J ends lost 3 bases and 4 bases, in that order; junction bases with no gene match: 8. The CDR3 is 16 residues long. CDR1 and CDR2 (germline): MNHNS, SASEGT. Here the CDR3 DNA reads TGTGCCAGCAGTGACCAGGGGGCAGACCGGAATCAGCCCCAGCATTTT. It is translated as CASSDQGADRNQPQHF.

The DNA of the CDR3 is TGTGCCAGCTCACGATCCAGTAACACTGAAGCTTTCTTT. Protein product: CASSRSSNTEAFF. The rearrangement uses TRBV18 and TRBJ1-1; no definite D call. Germline V gene lookup returns CDR1 KGHSH and CDR2 LQKENI. The CDR3 extends over 13 amino acids. The V end lost 4 bases, the J end lost 2 bases, and 8 bases lay between the germline ends.

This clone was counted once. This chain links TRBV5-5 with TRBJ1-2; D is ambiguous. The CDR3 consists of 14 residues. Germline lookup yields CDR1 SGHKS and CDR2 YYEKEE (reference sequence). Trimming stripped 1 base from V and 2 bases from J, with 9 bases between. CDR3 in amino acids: CASSLSEGNYGYTF. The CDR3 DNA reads TGTGCCAGCAGCTTGAGCGAGGGCAACTATGGCTACACCTTC.

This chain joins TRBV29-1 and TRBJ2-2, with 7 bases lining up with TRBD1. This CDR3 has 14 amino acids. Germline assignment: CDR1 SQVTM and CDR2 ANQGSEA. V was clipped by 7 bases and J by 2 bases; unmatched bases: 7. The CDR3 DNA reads TGCAGCGCGGTCGGACAGGCAAACACCGGGGAGCTGTTTTTT. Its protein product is CSAVGQANTGELFF.

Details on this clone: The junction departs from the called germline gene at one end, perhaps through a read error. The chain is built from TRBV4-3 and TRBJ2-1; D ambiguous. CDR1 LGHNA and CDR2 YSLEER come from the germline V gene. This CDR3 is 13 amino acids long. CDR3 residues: CASSYTRNNGQFF. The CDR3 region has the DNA TGCGCCAGCAGCTATACACGAAACAATGGGCAGTTCTTC.

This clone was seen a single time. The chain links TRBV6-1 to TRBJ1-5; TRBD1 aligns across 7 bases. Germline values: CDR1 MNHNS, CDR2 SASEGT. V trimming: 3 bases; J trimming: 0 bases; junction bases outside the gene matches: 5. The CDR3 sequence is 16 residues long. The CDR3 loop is CASSDRTGYSNQPQHF. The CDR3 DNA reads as TGTGCCAGCAGTGACCGGACAGGTTATAGCAATCAGCCCCAGCATTTT.

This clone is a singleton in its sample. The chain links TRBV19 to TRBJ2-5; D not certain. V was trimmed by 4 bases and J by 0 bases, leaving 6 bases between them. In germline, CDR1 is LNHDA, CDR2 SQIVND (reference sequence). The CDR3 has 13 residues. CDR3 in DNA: TGTGCCAGTAGTAGGCAGAACCAAGAGACCCAGTACTTC. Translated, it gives CASSRQNQETQYF.

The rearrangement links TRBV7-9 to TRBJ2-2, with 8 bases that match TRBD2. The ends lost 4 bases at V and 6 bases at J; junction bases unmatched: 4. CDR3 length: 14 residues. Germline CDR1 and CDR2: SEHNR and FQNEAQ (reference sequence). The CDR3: CASSSGLAPGELFF. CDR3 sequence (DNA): TGTGCCAGCAGCTCTGGACTAGCCCCCGGGGAGCTGTTTTTT.

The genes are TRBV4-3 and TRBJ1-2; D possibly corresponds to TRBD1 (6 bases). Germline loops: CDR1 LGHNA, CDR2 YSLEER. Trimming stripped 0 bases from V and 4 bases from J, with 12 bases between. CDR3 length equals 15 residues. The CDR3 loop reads CASSQDGRTAYGYTF. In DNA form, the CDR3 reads TGCGCCAGCAGCCAAGATGGTAGGACAGCCTATGGCTACACCTTC.

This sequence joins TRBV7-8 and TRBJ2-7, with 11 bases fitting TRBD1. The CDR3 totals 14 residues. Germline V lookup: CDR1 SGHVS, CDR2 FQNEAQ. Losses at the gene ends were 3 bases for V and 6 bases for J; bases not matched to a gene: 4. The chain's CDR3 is CASSFRGTGGEQYF. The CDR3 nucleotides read TGTGCCAGCAGCTTCAGGGGGACAGGGGGCGAGCAGTACTTC.

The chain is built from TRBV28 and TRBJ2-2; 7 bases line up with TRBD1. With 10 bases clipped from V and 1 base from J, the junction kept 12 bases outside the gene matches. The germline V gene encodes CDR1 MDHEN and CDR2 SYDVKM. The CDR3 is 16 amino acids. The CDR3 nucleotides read TGTGCCACTATCACAGGGGTTCACGGGAACACCGGGGAGCTGTTTTTT. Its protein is CATITGVHGNTGELFF.

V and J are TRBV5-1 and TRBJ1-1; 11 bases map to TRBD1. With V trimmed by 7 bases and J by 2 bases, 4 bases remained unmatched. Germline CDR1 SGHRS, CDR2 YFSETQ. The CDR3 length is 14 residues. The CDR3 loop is CASGTGGSNTEAFF. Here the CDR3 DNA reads TGCGCCAGCGGGACAGGGGGAAGTAACACTGAAGCTTTCTTT.

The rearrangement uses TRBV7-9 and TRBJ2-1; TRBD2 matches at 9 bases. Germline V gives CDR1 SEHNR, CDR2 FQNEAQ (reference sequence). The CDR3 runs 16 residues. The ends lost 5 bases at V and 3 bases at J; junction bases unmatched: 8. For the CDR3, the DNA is TGTGCCAGCAGCCCCAAGACTAGCGGAGGCTACAATGAGCAGTTCTTC. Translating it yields CASSPKTSGGYNEQFF.

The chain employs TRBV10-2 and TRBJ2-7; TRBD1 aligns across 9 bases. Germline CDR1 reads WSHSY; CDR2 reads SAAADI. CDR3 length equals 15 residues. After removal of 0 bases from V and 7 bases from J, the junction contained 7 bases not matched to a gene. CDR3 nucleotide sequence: TGCGCCAGCAGTGAGTCGAATAACAGGGGGCGTGAGCAGTACTTC. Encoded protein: CASSESNNRGREQYF.